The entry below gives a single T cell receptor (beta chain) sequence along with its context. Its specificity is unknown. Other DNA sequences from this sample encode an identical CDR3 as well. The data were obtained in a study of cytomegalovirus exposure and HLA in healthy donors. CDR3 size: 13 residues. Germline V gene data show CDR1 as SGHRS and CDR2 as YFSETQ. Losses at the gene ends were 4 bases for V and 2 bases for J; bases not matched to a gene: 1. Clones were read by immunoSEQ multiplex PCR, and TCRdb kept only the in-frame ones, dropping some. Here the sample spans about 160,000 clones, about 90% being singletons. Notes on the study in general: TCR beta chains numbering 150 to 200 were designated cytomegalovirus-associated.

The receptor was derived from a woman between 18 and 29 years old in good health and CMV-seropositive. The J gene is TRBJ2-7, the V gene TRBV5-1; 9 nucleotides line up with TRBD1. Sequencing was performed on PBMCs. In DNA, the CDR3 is TGCGCCAGCAGCAGGACAGGGGCCTACGAGCAGTACTTC. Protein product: CASSRTGAYEQYF.